The 10 T cell receptor beta chains presented below share a single source sample, sequenced in a study of blood T cell repertoires in COVID-19. The protocol was immunoSEQ multiplex PCR, while the TCRdb copy is restricted to in-frame clones and leaves out a portion. This table holds fewer than 85,000 clones, roughly 80% found once. The sample comprised peripheral blood. The receptors derive from a woman in her fifties or sixties with acute or convalescent COVID-19.

This clone was recorded once. The chain carries TRBV5-1 and TRBJ1-1; 8 bases agree with TRBD1. There are 18 residues in the CDR3. The V segment lost 4 bases and the J segment 0 bases; nucleotides outside the gene matches: 14. The V gene's germline CDR1 is SGHRS and CDR2 YFSETQ. CDR3 region: CASSGSTGGSSLNTEAFF. The CDR3 coding sequence is TGCGCCAGCAGCGGTAGTACAGGGGGATCTTCGCTGAACACTGAAGCTTTCTTT.

This clone was found once. The chain has TRBV5-1 and TRBJ2-2, with 7 bases aligning to TRBD2. Trimming at V came to 0 bases and at J to 4 bases, leaving 12 bases not matched to a gene. From germline, CDR1 is SGHRS and CDR2 YFSETQ. The CDR3 runs to 18 residues. CDR3 loop: CASSLAKGLREGTGELFF. The CDR3 DNA is TGCGCCAGCAGCTTGGCCAAGGGACTACGCGAGGGCACCGGGGAGCTGTTTTTT.

CDR3 sequence: CASSHLSFQYF. CDR3 DNA: TGTGCCAGCAGTCACCTGAGTTTTCAGTACTTC. The V and J genes are TRBV6-5 and TRBJ2-5; no reliable D call. V lost 5 bases to trimming and J lost 11 bases, with 12 bases between them. This CDR3 is 11 amino acids long. From germline, CDR1 is MNHEY and CDR2 SVGAGI.

This clone occurred once. This chain connects TRBV4-3 to TRBJ1-1; 8 bases are shared with TRBD1. The CDR3 is 14 residues long. The V gene end was trimmed by 0 bases and the J gene end by 7 bases; junction bases not matched to a gene: 4. The germline V gene has CDR1 LGHNA and CDR2 YSLEER. CDR3 DNA sequence: TGCGCCAGCAGCCAAGATCGGACAGGGCGTGAAGCTTTCTTT. Residues: CASSQDRTGREAFF.

This clone occurred a few times. The rearrangement uses TRBV2 and TRBJ1-6, with 9 bases that match TRBD1. The CDR3 consists of 15 residues. Germline CDR1 and CDR2: SNHLY and FYNNEI. The V segment lost 4 bases and the J segment 3 bases; nucleotides outside the gene matches: 1. The CDR3 nucleotides read TGTGCCAGCAGTGCGACAGGGGGCTATAATTCACCCCTCCACTTT. Its translation is CASSATGGYNSPLHF.

This chain joins TRBV5-6 and TRBJ2-4; TRBD1 matches 9 bases. V dropped 4 bases and J dropped 6; count of bases not matched to a gene: 5. The CDR3 has 14 amino acids. CDR1 is SGHDT and CDR2 is YYEEEE in the germline V gene. DNA of the CDR3: TGTGCCAGCAGCCCGAGGACAGGGGCAAACATTCAGTACTTC. Amino acids: CASSPRTGANIQYF.

The chain combines TRBV5-6 with TRBJ2-7; D possibly corresponds to TRBD2 (5 bases). The germline V gene encodes CDR1 SGHDT and CDR2 YYEEEE. Between the trimmed V and J ends, which lost 3 bases and 1 base, there was a span of 11 bases. CDR3 length: 14 residues. The CDR3, as DNA: TGTGCCAGCAGCTCTCGGGGTTTGTCCTACGAGCAGTACGTC. Translating gives CASSSRGLSYEQYV.

The chain links TRBV4-3 to TRBJ1-2, with a tentative D call TRBD1 (5 bases). This CDR3 has 18 amino acids. Trimming pared 0 bases from V and 0 bases from J, leaving 17 bases between. CDR1 is LGHNA, CDR2 YSLEER, per germline. In DNA, the CDR3 is TGCGCCAGCAGCCAAGATCTGGGGGGAGGGGCCCCTAACTATGGCTACACCTTC. Translated, it gives CASSQDLGGGAPNYGYTF.

The chain links TRBV19 to TRBJ2-3; 9 bases are shared with TRBD1. The CDR3 is 13 residues long. The germline CDR1 and CDR2 sequences are LNHDA and SQIVND (reference sequence). After removal of 8 bases from V and 7 bases from J, the junction contained 7 bases not matched to a gene. CDR3 nucleotides: TGTGCCAGTTCCCGGGACAGGGAAAATACGCAGTATTTT. This encodes CASSRDRENTQYF.

CDR3 in DNA: TGTGCCAGCAGTAAGAGACAGGGGGCTTCTGTCAATGAGCAGTTCTTC. As protein: CASSKRQGASVNEQFF. V and J are TRBV6-6 and TRBJ2-1; 10 positions agree with TRBD1. The germline V gene encodes CDR1 MNHNY and CDR2 SVGAGI (reference sequence). This CDR3 has 16 amino acids. With 5 bases clipped from V and 6 bases from J, the junction kept 10 bases outside the gene matches.